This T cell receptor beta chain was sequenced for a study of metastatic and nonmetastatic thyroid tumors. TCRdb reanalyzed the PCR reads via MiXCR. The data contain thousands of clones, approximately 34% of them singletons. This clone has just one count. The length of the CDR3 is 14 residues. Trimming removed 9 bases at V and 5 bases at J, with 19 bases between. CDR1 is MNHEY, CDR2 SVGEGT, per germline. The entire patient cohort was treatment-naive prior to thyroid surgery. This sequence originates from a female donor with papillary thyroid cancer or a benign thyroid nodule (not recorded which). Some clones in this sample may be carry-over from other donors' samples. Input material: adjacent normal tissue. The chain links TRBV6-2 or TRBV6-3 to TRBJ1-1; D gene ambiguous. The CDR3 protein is CASRRLGLRTEAFF. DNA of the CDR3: TGTGCCAGTCGCCGGTTAGGGTTAAGGACTGAAGCTTTCTTT.